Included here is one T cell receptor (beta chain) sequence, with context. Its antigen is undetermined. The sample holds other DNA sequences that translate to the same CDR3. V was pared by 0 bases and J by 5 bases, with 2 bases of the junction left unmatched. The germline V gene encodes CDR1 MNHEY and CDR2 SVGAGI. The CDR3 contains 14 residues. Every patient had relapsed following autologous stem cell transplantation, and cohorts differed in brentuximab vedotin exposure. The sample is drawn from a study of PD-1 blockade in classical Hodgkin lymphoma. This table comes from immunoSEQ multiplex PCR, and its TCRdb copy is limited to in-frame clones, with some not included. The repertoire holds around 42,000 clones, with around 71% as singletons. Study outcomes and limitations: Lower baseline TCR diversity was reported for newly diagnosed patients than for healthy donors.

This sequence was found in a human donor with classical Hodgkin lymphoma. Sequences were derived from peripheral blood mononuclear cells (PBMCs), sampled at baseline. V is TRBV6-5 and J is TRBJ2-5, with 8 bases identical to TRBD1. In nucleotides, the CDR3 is TGTGCCAGCAGTTACTCGACAGGGGTGGAGACCCAGTACTTC. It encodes CASSYSTGVETQYF.